The TCR beta chain described here comes from a study of beta chain features in type 1 diabetes. Study-level background: Some 110,000,000 sorted cells were examined across all samples. Study-wide results and caveats: Individuals with type 1 diabetes displayed fewer insertions and more deletions at VDJ junctions. Possibly, sequencing cDNA over-represented cells that had high TCR expression levels.

A word on this clone: What it binds is unknown.

Expressed TCRB transcripts were sequenced, since all the RNA that had been isolated was reverse transcribed. Some clones are missing from TCRdb's copy, which holds only in-frame ones; the method was immunoSEQ multiplex PCR. In the table there are about 330,000 clones, 9.5% to 12% of which are singletons. Without exception, sorted populations had purity beyond 95%. This sequence originates from a woman aged 25-40 years in good health. Specimen: naive CD4+ T cells from blood.

CDR3 in amino acids: CASSQEQAEKLFF. CDR3 DNA: TGCGCCAGCAGCCAAGAACAGGCTGAAAAACTGTTTTTT. The chain links TRBV4-3 to TRBJ1-4; possibly TRBD1 for D (5 bases). Germline loops: CDR1 LGHNA, CDR2 YSLEER. The V end lost 0 bases, the J end lost 7 bases, and 6 bases lay between the germline ends. The length of the CDR3 is 13 residues.